This passage covers 29 T cell receptor beta chains from one sample sequenced in a study of cytotoxic CD8 clonotypes in ibrutinib-treated CLL. Profiling relied on immunoSEQ multiplex PCR, and the TCRdb table lists in-frame clones only, not all of them. Of roughly 130,000 clones listed, approximately 81% were seen once; the top ten hold about 13%. Sequenced here: PBMCs, sampled after 12 months of ibrutinib treatment. The source of these receptors is a human donor with chronic lymphocytic leukemia.

The CDR3 protein is CAWTNLNEQFF. DNA for the CDR3: TGTGCCTGGACTAACTTGAATGAGCAGTTCTTC. The chain is built from TRBV30 and TRBJ2-1, with D unresolved. The CDR3 has 11 amino acids. V was trimmed by 4 bases and J by 7 bases, leaving 8 bases between them. Per the germline V gene, CDR1 is GTSNPN and CDR2 is SVGIG (reference sequence).

The chain is built from TRBV4-2 and TRBJ1-5; D gene ambiguous. The germline V and J ends were trimmed by 1 base and 6 bases, with 16 bases remaining between them. CDR1 is LGHNA, CDR2 YNFKEQ, per germline. CDR3 length equals 16 residues. In DNA form, the CDR3 reads TGTGCCAGCAGCCAAGTGACCAACGAGGACTCTCAGCCCCAGCATTTT. Its protein product is CASSQVTNEDSQPQHF.

This chain joins TRBV13 and TRBJ2-7, with a possible D match to TRBD1 (5 bases). Trimming shortened V by 5 bases and J by 2 bases, and 13 bases separated the two germline ends. The CDR3 extends over 14 amino acids. Germline V gene data show CDR1 as PRHDT and CDR2 as FYEKMQ (reference sequence). The CDR3 nucleotides read TGTGCCAGCAGCCGATACGACAGTACCTACGAGCAGTACTTC. As protein: CASSRYDSTYEQYF.

This clone was seen once. The chain combines TRBV7-3 with TRBJ2-3, with D perhaps being TRBD1 or TRBD2 (5 bases each). Germline CDR1 is SGHTA and CDR2 is FQGTGA. The CDR3 runs to 14 residues. V gave up 5 bases and J gave up 4 bases, with 13 bases separating them. CDR3 DNA sequence: TGTGCCAGCAGCCCCGTGGGACCATCAGATACGCAGTATTTT. Translated: CASSPVGPSDTQYF.

The chain employs TRBV5-1 and TRBJ2-5; D is unclear. Germline CDR1 SGHRS, CDR2 YFSETQ. The CDR3 loop spans 13 amino acids. V was shortened by 3 bases and J by 5 bases, with 11 bases between the two germline ends. The CDR3 loop is CASSSGSSETQYF. In nucleotides, the CDR3 is TGCGCCAGCAGCTCAGGTAGCTCGGAGACCCAGTACTTC.

This clone appeared a single time. This chain links TRBV18 with TRBJ2-1; D is possibly TRBD1 (7 bases). Germline assignment: CDR1 KGHSH and CDR2 LQKENI. This CDR3 region has 16 residues. Trimming took 3 bases from V and 6 from J, leaving 18 bases between them. The CDR3: CASSPVEGAHRNEQFF. The CDR3 nucleotides read TGTGCCAGCTCACCCGTGGAGGGGGCTCACCGCAATGAGCAGTTCTTC.

In this sample, this clone turned up once. The chain combines TRBV4-3 with TRBJ2-1, with 9 bases fitting TRBD2. The V segment lost 0 bases and the J segment 2 bases; nucleotides outside the gene matches: 5. Germline V CDR1 and CDR2: LGHNA, YSLEER. CDR3 length: 17 residues. CDR3 sequence (DNA): TGCGCCAGCAGCCAAGATTCGGCGGGAGGGACCTACAATGAGCAGTTCTTC. Its translation: CASSQDSAGGTYNEQFF.

This clone was counted a single time. The chain employs TRBV15 and TRBJ2-6; D gene unclear. Germline CDR1 LNHNV, CDR2 YYDKDF (reference sequence). Trimming cost V 1 base and J 1 base, with 5 bases left between them. This CDR3 region has 15 residues. The CDR3 nucleotides read TGTGCCACCAGCAGAGGGGGATCTGGGGCCAACGTCCTGACTTTC. Amino acids: CATSRGGSGANVLTF.

The V gene is TRBV4-1, the J gene TRBJ2-1; 10 nucleotides align to TRBD1. This CDR3 is built from 16 residues. V gave up 2 bases and J gave up 3 bases; unmatched junction bases: 4. Germline CDR1 is MGHRA and CDR2 is YSYEKL. The DNA for the CDR3 is TGCGCCAGCAGCCAACCCGGGACAGGGGTCTACAATGAGCAGTTCTTC. Translating gives CASSQPGTGVYNEQFF.

The chain carries TRBV28 and TRBJ1-1; TRBD1 matches at 10 bases. The CDR3 is made up of 17 amino acids. Germline V gene data show CDR1 as MDHEN and CDR2 as SYDVKM. V dropped 6 bases and J dropped 0; count of bases not matched to a gene: 10. The CDR3, as DNA: TGTGCCAGCAGACCGGGACAGGGGACCTACATGAACACTGAAGCTTTCTTT. Protein: CASRPGQGTYMNTEAFF.

V and J are TRBV2 and TRBJ2-5, with TRBD1 matching over 7 bases. Per the germline V gene, CDR1 is SNHLY and CDR2 is FYNNEI. The CDR3 consists of 15 residues. The V gene end was trimmed by 7 bases and the J gene end by 2 bases; junction bases not matched to a gene: 10. The CDR3 sequence is CASTEVGQAQETQYF. The CDR3 coding sequence is TGTGCCAGCACCGAGGTTGGACAGGCTCAAGAGACCCAGTACTTC.

The chain links TRBV5-1 to TRBJ1-4, with 8 bases identical to TRBD1. This CDR3 is 17 amino acids long. Germline V gene lookup returns CDR1 SGHRS and CDR2 YFSETQ. Trimming cost V 0 bases and J 8 bases; bases outside gene matches: 12. The CDR3 sequence is CASSLEGQGALKEKLFF. CDR3 DNA sequence: TGCGCCAGCAGCTTGGAGGGGCAGGGGGCGCTTAAAGAAAAACTGTTTTTT.

The rearrangement links TRBV9 to TRBJ2-1; the match to TRBD2 covers 11 bases. The germline CDR1 and CDR2 sequences are SGDLS and YYNGEE. The CDR3 runs 18 residues. Losses at the gene ends were 2 bases for V and 8 bases for J; bases not matched to a gene: 15. CDR3 sequence: CASSVQGTSGNLGDEQFF. The CDR3 coding sequence is TGTGCCAGCAGCGTCCAGGGGACTAGCGGCAACTTGGGTGATGAGCAGTTCTTC. Complete variable domain (other parts from reference TRBV9 and TRBJ2-1): DSGVTQTPKHLITATGQRVTLRCSPRSGDLSVYWYQQSLDQGLQFLIQYYNGEERAKGNILERFSAQQFPDLHSELNLSSLELGDSALYFCASSVQGTSGNLGDEQFFGPGTRLTVL.

This chain connects TRBV6-1 to TRBJ2-4; 7 positions agree with TRBD1. V shed 10 bases, J shed 8 bases, and the junction held 14 bases outside the gene matches. There are 14 residues in the CDR3. CDR1 is MNHNS, CDR2 SASEGT, per germline. The CDR3 DNA reads TGTGCCACCGCCTGGGACAGCGGTATGGACATTCAGTACTTC. The encoded protein is CATAWDSGMDIQYF.

The chain employs TRBV7-3 and TRBJ2-1, with TRBD1 matching over 7 bases. The CDR3 is 13 residues long. The V gene's germline CDR1 is SGHTA and CDR2 FQGTGA. V shed 4 bases and J 5 bases; nucleotides not matched to a gene: 2. The CDR3 nucleotides read TGTGCCAGCAGCTCGGGACAGAACAATGAGCAGTTCTTC. Translation: CASSSGQNNEQFF.

The V and J genes are TRBV14 and TRBJ2-1, with 10 bases identical to TRBD1. V lost 3 bases to trimming and J lost 7 bases; unmatched junction nucleotides: 9. The germline gives CDR1 SGHDN, CDR2 FVKESK. The CDR3 consists of 16 residues. Here the CDR3 reads CASSHLTGGAKNEQFF. CDR3 sequence (DNA): TGTGCCAGCAGCCATTTGACAGGGGGCGCGAAAAATGAGCAGTTCTTC. The full variable domain, in which reference TRBV14 and TRBJ2-1 provide the parts outside the CDR3, is EAGVTQFPSHSVIEKGQTVTLRCDPISGHDNLYWYRRVMGKEIKFLLHFVKESKQDESGMPNNRFLAERTGGTYSTLKVQPAELEDSGVYFCASSHLTGGAKNEQFFGPGTRLTVL.

The chain uses TRBV29-1 and TRBJ2-5; D is unresolved. Germline V lookup: CDR1 SQVTM, CDR2 ANQGSEA. The V end lost 5 bases, the J end lost 5 bases, and 6 bases lay between the germline ends. This CDR3 is built from 10 residues. The chain's CDR3 is CSVSFETQYF. The CDR3 DNA is TGCAGCGTTTCTTTTGAGACCCAGTACTTC.

This clone was counted a few times. The chain carries TRBV4-2 and TRBJ2-5, with 11 bases matching TRBD2. J gave up 4 bases and V 4 bases, and 8 bases lay outside the gene matches. CDR1 is LGHNA, CDR2 YNFKEQ, per germline. The CDR3 covers 16 residues. CDR3 in amino acids: CASSPRLAGRLETQYF. The CDR3 DNA reads TGTGCCAGCAGCCCGCGACTAGCGGGAAGGCTAGAGACCCAGTACTTC.

The table lists this clone with a few counts. J is TRBJ1-1 and V is TRBV4-1; D ambiguous. Germline lookup yields CDR1 MGHRA and CDR2 YSYEKL. The CDR3 is 15 amino acids. V was trimmed by 0 bases and J by 1 base, leaving 9 bases between them. The CDR3 bases are TGCGCCAGCAGCCAAGACTTTCCCAGGAACACTGAAGCTTTCTTT. It yields the protein CASSQDFPRNTEAFF.

The chain joins TRBV5-1 to TRBJ2-6; D tentatively fits TRBD1 or TRBD2 (5 bases each). Germline loops: CDR1 SGHRS, CDR2 YFSETQ. The CDR3 runs to 15 residues. Trimming shortened V by 6 bases and J by 0 bases, and 10 bases separated the two germline ends. In nucleotides, the CDR3 is TGCGCCAGCAATGGGGGTAACTCTGGGGCCAACGTCCTGACTTTC. Its protein is CASNGGNSGANVLTF.

The J gene is TRBJ2-7, the V gene TRBV7-9, with 8 bases aligning to TRBD1. The germline gives CDR1 SEHNR, CDR2 FQNEAQ (reference sequence). J lost 4 bases, V lost 2 bases, and 4 bases had no gene match. The CDR3 loop spans 14 amino acids. The CDR3 loop reads CASSLTRQGYEQYF. CDR3 coding DNA: TGTGCCAGCAGCTTAACGAGACAGGGGTACGAGCAGTACTTC.

The chain is built from TRBV4-3 and TRBJ1-5; tentatively, D is TRBD1 (5 bases). V lost 0 bases to trimming and J lost 7 bases, with 16 bases between them. There are 16 residues in the CDR3. Per germline, CDR1 LGHNA and CDR2 YSLEER. The CDR3 here is CASSQDHRTSGQPQHF. The DNA for the CDR3 is TGCGCCAGCAGCCAAGATCACAGGACCTCAGGGCAGCCCCAGCATTTT.

J is TRBJ1-4 and V is TRBV5-8, with 7 bases that match TRBD1. The junction had 13 bases not matched to a gene; V was cut back by 6 bases and J by 8 bases. Germline CDR1 and CDR2: SGHTS and YDEGEE. The CDR3 loop spans 15 amino acids. This CDR3 is CASTLGVTGMEKLFF. The DNA for the CDR3 is TGTGCCAGCACCCTCGGCGTGACAGGGATGGAAAAACTGTTTTTT.

The CDR3 loop is CASSSRLAGVTGELFF. CDR3 sequence (DNA): TGTGCCAGCAGCTCCCGACTAGCGGGAGTGACCGGGGAGCTGTTTTTT. This chain uses TRBV7-3 with TRBJ2-2; TRBD2 matches at 12 bases. Germline-derived CDR1 and CDR2 are SGHTA and FQGTGA. CDR3 size: 16 residues. The junction had 5 bases not matched to a gene; V was cut back by 4 bases and J by 5 bases.

This clone showed up just once. The CDR3 sequence is CASGFLGKQALGANVLTF. CDR3 sequence (DNA): TGTGCTAGTGGTTTCCTGGGAAAACAGGCTCTGGGAGCCAACGTCCTGACTTTC. This chain links TRBV12-5 with TRBJ2-6, with D possibly matching TRBD1 (5 bases). CDR1 is LGHNT and CDR2 is FRNRAP in the germline V gene. Trimming cost V 3 bases and J 7 bases, with 22 bases left between them. The CDR3 runs 18 residues.

V and J are TRBV15 and TRBJ2-1; D gene ambiguous. Germline V gene lookup returns CDR1 LNHNV and CDR2 YYDKDF (reference sequence). The CDR3 extends over 13 amino acids. V lost 1 base to trimming and J lost 7 bases, with 8 bases between them. The CDR3 nucleotides are TGTGCCACCAGCAGAGCCAACTGGAATGAGCAGTTCTTC. Protein: CATSRANWNEQFF.

This sequence joins TRBV11-2 and TRBJ2-2, with unresolved D. CDR3 length: 15 amino acids. Trimming took 4 bases from V and 3 from J, leaving 12 bases between them. Germline-derived CDR1 and CDR2 are SGHAT and FQNNGV. The CDR3 sequence is CASSYPRLDTGELFF. For the CDR3, the DNA is TGTGCCAGCAGCTACCCCCGCTTGGACACCGGGGAGCTGTTTTTT.

J is TRBJ2-1 and V is TRBV7-3; 8 bases align to TRBD1. CDR1 is SGHTA and CDR2 is FQGTGA in the germline V gene. Losses at the gene ends were 4 bases for V and 6 bases for J; bases not matched to a gene: 5. This CDR3 is built from 14 residues. CDR3 protein: CASSYGQGINEQFF. CDR3 DNA sequence: TGTGCCAGCAGCTACGGACAGGGTATCAATGAGCAGTTCTTC.

The rearrangement links TRBV4-1 to TRBJ2-7, with D hard to call. Trimming took 4 bases from V and 3 from J, leaving 16 bases between them. Germline CDR1 reads MGHRA; CDR2 reads YSYEKL. This CDR3 is built from 15 residues. In DNA, the CDR3 is TGCGCCAGCAGCCTCCGATATACGGGCGACTACGAGCAGTACTTC. Protein sequence: CASSLRYTGDYEQYF.